This T cell receptor (beta chain) was sequenced for a study of beta chain features in type 1 diabetes. CDR3 length: 18 residues. V was pared by 0 bases and J by 7 bases, with 14 bases of the junction left unmatched. Germline CDR1 SGHAT, CDR2 FQNNGV. The entirety of the isolated RNA underwent reverse transcription, so expressed TCRB transcripts were sequenced. TCRdb's table, derived via immunoSEQ multiplex PCR, lists solely in-frame clones and lacks some. The data contain around 300,000 clones, less than 15% of them singletons. This clone was picked up a small number of times. The receptor comes from a young man in good health. The sample consisted of central memory CD4+ T cells from blood. J is TRBJ2-1 and V is TRBV11-2; 8 bases line up with TRBD2. CDR3 DNA sequence: TGTGCCAGCAGCTTAGATCACCGACTAGCGCGAGCGGGGAATGAGCAGTTCTTC. Its translation is CASSLDHRLARAGNEQFF.